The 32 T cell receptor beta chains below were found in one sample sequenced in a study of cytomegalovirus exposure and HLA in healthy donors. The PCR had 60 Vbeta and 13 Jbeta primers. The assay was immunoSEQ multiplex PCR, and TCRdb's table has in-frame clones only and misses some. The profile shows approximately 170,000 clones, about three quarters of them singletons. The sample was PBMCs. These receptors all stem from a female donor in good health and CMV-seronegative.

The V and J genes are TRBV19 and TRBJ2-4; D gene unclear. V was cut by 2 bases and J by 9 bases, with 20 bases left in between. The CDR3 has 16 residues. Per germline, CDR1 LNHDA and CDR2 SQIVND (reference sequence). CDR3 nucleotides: TGTGCCAGTAGTATATCTCCGGTTAACCTTTTGAGCATTCAGTACTTC. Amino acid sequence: CASSISPVNLLSIQYF. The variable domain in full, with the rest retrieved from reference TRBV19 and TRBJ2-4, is DGGITQSPKYLFRKEGQNVTLSCEQNLNHDAMYWYRQDPGQGLRLIYYSQIVNDFQKGDIAEGYSVSREKKESFPLTVTSAQKNPTAFYLCASSISPVNLLSIQYFGAGTRLSVL.

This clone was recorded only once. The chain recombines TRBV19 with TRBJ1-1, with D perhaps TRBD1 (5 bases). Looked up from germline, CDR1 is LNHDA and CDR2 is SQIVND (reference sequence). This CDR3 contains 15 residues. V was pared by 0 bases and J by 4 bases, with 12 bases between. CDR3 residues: CASSIDGQGGTEAFF. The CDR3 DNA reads TGTGCCAGTAGTATAGATGGACAAGGCGGCACTGAAGCTTTCTTT. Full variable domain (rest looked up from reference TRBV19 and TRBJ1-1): DGGITQSPKYLFRKEGQNVTLSCEQNLNHDAMYWYRQDPGQGLRLIYYSQIVNDFQKGDIAEGYSVSREKKESFPLTVTSAQKNPTAFYLCASSIDGQGGTEAFFGQGTRLTVV.

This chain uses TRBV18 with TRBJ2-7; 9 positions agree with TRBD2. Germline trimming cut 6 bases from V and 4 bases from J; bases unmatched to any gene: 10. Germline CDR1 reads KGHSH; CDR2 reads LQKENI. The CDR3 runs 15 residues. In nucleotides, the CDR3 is TGTGCCAGCTCCCCCTCCGGCGGGAGGGCTTACGAGCAGTACTTC. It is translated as CASSPSGGRAYEQYF.

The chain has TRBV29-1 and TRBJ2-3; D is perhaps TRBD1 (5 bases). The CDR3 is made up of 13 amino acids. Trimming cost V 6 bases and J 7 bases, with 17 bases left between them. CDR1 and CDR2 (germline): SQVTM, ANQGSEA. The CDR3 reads CSVATSQGNTQYF. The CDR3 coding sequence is TGCAGCGTCGCGACATCCCAGGGAAATACGCAGTATTTT.

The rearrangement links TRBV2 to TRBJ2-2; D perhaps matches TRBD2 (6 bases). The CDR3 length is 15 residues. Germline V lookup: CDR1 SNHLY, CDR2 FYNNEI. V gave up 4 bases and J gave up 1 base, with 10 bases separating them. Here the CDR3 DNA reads TGTGCCAGCAGTGTCGGGGGATTGAACACCGGGGAGCTGTTTTTT. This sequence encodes CASSVGGLNTGELFF.

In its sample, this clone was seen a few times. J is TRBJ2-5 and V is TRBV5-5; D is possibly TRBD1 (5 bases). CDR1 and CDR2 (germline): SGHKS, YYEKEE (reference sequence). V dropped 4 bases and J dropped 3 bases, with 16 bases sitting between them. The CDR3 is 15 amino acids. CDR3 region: CASSRTPRWEETQYF. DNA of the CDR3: TGTGCCAGCAGCAGGACACCTAGATGGGAAGAGACCCAGTACTTC. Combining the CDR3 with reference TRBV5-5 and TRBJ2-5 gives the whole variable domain DAGVTQSPTHLIKTRGQQVTLRCSPISGHKSVSWYQQVLGQGPQFIFQYYEKEERGRGNFPDRFSARQFPNYSSELNVNALLLGDSALYLCASSRTPRWEETQYFGPGTRLLVL.

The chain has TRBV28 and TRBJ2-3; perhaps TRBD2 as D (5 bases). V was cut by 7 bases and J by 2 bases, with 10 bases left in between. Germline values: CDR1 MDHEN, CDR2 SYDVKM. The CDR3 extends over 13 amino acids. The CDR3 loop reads CASNSGNTDTQYF. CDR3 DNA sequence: TGTGCCAGCAACAGCGGAAACACAGATACGCAGTATTTT.

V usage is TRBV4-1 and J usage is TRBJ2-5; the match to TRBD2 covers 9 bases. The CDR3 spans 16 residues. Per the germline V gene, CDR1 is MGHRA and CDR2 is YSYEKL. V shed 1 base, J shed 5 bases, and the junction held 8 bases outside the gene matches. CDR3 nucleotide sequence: TGCGCCAGCAGCCAAGTACTAGCGGGTGGATGGGAGACCCAGTACTTC. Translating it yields CASSQVLAGGWETQYF.

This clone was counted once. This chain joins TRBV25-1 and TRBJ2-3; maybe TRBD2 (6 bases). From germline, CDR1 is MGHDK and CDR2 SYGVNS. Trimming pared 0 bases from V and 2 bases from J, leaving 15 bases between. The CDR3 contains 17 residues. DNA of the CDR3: TGTGCCAGCAGTGAATATGTAGGAGGGTCTAACACAGATACGCAGTATTTT. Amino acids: CASSEYVGGSNTDTQYF.

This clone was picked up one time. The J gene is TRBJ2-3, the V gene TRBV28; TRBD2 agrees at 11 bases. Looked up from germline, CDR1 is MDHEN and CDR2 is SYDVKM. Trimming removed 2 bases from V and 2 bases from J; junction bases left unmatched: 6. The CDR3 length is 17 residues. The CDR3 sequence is CASSLTSGSSPTDTQYF. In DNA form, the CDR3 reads TGTGCCAGCAGTTTAACTAGCGGGAGTTCCCCCACAGATACGCAGTATTTT.

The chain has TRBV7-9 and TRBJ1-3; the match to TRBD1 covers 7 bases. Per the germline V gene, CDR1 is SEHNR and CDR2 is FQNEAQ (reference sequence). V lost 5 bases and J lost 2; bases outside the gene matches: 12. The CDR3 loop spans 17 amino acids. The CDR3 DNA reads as TGTGCCAGCAGCCCCCCCTCGACAGGGATCGCTGGAAACACCATATATTTT. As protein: CASSPPSTGIAGNTIYF.

The CDR3 protein is CASNRPGTPMDEQYF. In nucleotides, the CDR3 is TGTGCCAGCAACCGACCCGGGACTCCCATGGACGAGCAGTACTTC. The chain joins TRBV27 to TRBJ2-5; tentative D call: TRBD2 (6 bases). Matching the DNA end better, TRBJ2-7 makes the J call doubtful. CDR1 and CDR2 from the germline V gene are MNHEY and SMNVEV (reference sequence). CDR3 length equals 15 residues.

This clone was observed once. CDR3 in amino acids: CASSSTLQYIQYF. The CDR3 DNA reads as TGTGCCAGCAGTTCCACCCTTCAGTACATTCAGTACTTC. The chain has TRBV28 and TRBJ2-4; D unclear. Germline-derived CDR1 and CDR2 are MDHEN and SYDVKM. This CDR3 is built from 13 residues. Trimming stripped 4 bases from V and 8 bases from J, with 12 bases between. Filled out from reference TRBV28 and TRBJ2-4, the complete variable domain reads DVKVTQSSRYLVKRTGEKVFLECVQDMDHENMFWYRQDPGLGLRLIYFSYDVKMKEKGDIPEGYSVSREKKERFSLILESASTNQTSMYLCASSSTLQYIQYFGAGTRLSVL.

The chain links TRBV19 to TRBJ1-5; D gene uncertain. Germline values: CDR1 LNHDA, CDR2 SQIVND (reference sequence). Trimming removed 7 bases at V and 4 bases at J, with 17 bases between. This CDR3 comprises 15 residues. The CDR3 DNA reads TGTGCCAGTAAGCGGCAGGAAGGAGGGAATCAGCCCCAGCATTTT. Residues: CASKRQEGGNQPQHF. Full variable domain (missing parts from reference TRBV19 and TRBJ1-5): DGGITQSPKYLFRKEGQNVTLSCEQNLNHDAMYWYRQDPGQGLRLIYYSQIVNDFQKGDIAEGYSVSREKKESFPLTVTSAQKNPTAFYLCASKRQEGGNQPQHFGDGTRLSIL.

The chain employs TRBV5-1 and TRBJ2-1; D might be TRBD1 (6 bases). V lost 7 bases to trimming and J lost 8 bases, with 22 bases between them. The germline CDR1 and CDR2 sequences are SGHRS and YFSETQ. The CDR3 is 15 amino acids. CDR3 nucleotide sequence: TGCGCCAGCGAGAAAGGGACATTTAGTGGCGATGAGCAGTTCTTC. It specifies CASEKGTFSGDEQFF.

The CDR3 region is CASSLSQRNTGELFF. CDR3 in DNA: TGTGCCAGCAGCTTGAGTCAAAGGAACACCGGGGAGCTGTTTTTT. The gene calls are TRBV7-9 and TRBJ2-2; D not certain. Germline CDR1 reads SEHNR; CDR2 reads FQNEAQ (reference sequence). This CDR3 is 15 amino acids long. V lost 3 bases to trimming and J lost 1 base, with 9 bases between them. Combining the CDR3 with reference TRBV7-9 and TRBJ2-2 gives the whole variable domain DTGVSQNPRHKITKRGQNVTFRCDPISEHNRLYWYRQTLGQGPEFLTYFQNEAQLEKSRLLSDRFSAERPKGSFSTLEIQRTEQGDSAMYLCASSLSQRNTGELFFGEGSRLTVL.

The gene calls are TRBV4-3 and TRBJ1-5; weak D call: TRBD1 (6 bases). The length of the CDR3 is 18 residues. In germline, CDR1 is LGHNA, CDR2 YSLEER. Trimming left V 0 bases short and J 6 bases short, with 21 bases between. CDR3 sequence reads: CASSQDFQGIGVGQPQHF. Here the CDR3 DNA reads TGCGCCAGCAGCCAAGATTTTCAGGGGATTGGTGTCGGTCAGCCCCAGCATTTT.

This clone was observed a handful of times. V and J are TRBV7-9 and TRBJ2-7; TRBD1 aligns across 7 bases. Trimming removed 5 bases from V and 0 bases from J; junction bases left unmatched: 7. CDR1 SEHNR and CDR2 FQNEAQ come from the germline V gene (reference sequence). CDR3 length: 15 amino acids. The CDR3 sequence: CASSPQTGSSYEQYF. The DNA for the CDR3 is TGTGCCAGCAGCCCCCAGACAGGGAGCTCCTACGAGCAGTACTTC.

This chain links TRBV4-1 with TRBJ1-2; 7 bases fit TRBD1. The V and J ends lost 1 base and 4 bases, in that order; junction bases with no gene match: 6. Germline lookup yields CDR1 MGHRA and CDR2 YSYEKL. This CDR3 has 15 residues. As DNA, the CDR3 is TGCGCCAGCAGCCAAGGTAGACAGGGCACCTATGGCTACACCTTC. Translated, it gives CASSQGRQGTYGYTF.

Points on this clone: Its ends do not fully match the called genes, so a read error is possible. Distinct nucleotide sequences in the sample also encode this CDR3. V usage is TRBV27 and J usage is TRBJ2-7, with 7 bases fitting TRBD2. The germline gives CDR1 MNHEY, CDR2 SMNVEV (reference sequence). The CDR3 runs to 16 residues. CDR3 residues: CASSLLSGESVHEQYF. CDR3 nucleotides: TGTGCCAGCAGTTTACTGAGCGGGGAGTCGGTCCACGAGCAGTACTTT.

The CDR3 protein is CASSPQRETGGYTF. The CDR3 DNA is TGTGCCAGCTCACCACAAAGGGAAACGGGGGGCTACACCTTC. The chain joins TRBV18 to TRBJ1-2; D is ambiguous. The V and J ends lost 1 base and 8 bases respectively, with 14 bases between them. The germline V gene has CDR1 KGHSH and CDR2 LQKENI. This CDR3 region has 14 residues. The full variable domain, completed using reference TRBV18 and TRBJ1-2, is NAGVMQNPRHLVRRRGQEARLRCSPMKGHSHVYWYRQLPEEGLKFMVYLQKENIIDESGMPKERFSAEFPKEGPSILRIQQVVRGDSAAYFCASSPQRETGGYTFGSGTRLTVV.

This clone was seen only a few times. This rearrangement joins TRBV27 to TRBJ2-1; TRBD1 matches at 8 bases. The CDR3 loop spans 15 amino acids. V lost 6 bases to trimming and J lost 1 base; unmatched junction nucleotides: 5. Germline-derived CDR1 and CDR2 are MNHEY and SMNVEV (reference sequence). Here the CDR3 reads CASRRGQGSYNEQFF. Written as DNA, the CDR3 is TGTGCCAGCAGGCGAGGACAGGGTTCCTACAATGAGCAGTTCTTC.

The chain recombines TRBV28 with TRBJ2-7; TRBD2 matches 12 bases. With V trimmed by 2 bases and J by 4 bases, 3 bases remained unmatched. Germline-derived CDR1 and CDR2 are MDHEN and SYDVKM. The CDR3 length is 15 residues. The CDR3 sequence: CASSLGLAGGYEQYF. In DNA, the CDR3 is TGTGCCAGCAGTTTAGGTCTAGCGGGAGGGTACGAGCAGTACTTC.

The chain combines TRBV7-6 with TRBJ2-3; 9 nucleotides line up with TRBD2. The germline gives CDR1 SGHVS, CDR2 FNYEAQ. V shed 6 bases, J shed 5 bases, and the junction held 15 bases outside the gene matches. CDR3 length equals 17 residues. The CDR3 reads CASRNPQLAGLEDTQYF. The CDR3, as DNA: TGTGCCAGCAGGAACCCCCAACTAGCGGGCTTAGAAGATACGCAGTATTTT.

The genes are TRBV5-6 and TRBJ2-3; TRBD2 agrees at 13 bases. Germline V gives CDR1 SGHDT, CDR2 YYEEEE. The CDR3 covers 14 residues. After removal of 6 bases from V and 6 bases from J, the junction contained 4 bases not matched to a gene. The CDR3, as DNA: TGTGCCAGCAAGGGACTAGCGGGACTGGATACGCAGTATTTT. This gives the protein CASKGLAGLDTQYF.

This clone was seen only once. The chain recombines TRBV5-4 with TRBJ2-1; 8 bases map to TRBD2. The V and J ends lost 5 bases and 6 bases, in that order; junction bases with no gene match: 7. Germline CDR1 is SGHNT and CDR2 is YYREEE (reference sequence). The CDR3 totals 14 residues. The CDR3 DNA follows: TGTGCCAGCAGAACGACTAGCGAGGTCAATGAGCAGTTCTTC. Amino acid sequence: CASRTTSEVNEQFF.

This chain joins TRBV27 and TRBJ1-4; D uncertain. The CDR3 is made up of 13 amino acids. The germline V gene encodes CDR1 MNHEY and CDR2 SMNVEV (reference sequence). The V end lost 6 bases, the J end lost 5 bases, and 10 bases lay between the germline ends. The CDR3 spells CASRRTGNEKLFF. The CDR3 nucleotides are TGTGCCAGCAGGAGGACGGGAAATGAAAAACTGTTTTTT.

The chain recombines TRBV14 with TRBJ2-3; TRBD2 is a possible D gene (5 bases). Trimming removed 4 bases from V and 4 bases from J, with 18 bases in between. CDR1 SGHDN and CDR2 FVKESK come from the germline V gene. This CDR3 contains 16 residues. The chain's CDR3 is CASSPAGNNGADTQYF. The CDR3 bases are TGTGCCAGCAGCCCCGCCGGGAACAACGGGGCAGATACGCAGTATTTT.

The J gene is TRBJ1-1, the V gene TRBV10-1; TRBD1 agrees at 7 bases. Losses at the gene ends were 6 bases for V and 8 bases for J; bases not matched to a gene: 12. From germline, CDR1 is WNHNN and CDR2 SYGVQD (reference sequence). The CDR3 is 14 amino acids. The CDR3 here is CASSPTGIHLEAFF. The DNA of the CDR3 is TGCGCCAGCAGCCCGACAGGGATCCACCTAGAAGCTTTCTTT.

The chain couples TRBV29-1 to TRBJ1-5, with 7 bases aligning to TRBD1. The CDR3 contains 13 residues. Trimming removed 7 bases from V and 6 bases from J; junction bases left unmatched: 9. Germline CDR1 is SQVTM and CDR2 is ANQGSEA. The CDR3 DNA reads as TGCAGCGCTTCACAGGGGATGAGTCAGCCCCAGCATTTT. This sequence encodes CSASQGMSQPQHF.

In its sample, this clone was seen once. The CDR3 bases are TGTGCCAGCAATTGGGGCGAAGACAATCAGCCCCAGCATTTT. Translation: CASNWGEDNQPQHF. The chain carries TRBV2 and TRBJ1-5, with D tentatively TRBD1 (5 bases). The germline CDR1 and CDR2 sequences are SNHLY and FYNNEI. The CDR3 extends over 14 amino acids. Between the trimmed V and J ends, which lost 7 bases and 3 bases, there was a span of 13 bases.

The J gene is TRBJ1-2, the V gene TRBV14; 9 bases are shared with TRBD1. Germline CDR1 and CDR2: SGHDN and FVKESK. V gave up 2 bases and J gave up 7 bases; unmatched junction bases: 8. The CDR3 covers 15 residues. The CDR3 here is CASSQIAGTGFGYTF. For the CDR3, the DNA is TGTGCCAGCAGCCAAATAGCCGGGACAGGGTTTGGCTACACCTTC.